The T cell receptor (beta chain) under discussion was sequenced for a study of CD4 T cells in relation to SARS-CoV-2 and coronaviruses. Whole-study context: TCR beta CDR3s were sequenced after roughly nine-day antigen culture of PBMCs. Negative control cultures got HIV-1 Nef peptides or no peptide.

V lost 2 bases and J lost 6, with 11 bases in between. The CDR3 is 13 amino acids. Germline V gene data show CDR1 as SGHRS and CDR2 as YFSETQ. Sequenced by immunoSEQ multiplex PCR; TCRdb stores in-frame clones only, minus some. This table has 15,000 to 17,000 clones, 76% appearing once. There are a few counts of this clone. Its antigen is as yet unknown. The unexposed donors gave CD4+ T cells in 2011-2018, prior to COVID-19. CD4+ T cells were isolated from the cells after roughly 11 days of culture. On days 3 and 7, cultures got half fresh IL-2 medium. Sequencing input: CD4+ T cells from PBMCs, cultured in vitro. This sequence joins TRBV5-1 and TRBJ1-1; D unresolved. This receptor was taken from a human donor in good health. The CDR3 DNA follows: TGCGCCAGCAGCTTCCACGAGGGCGCTGAAGCTTTCTTT. Amino acid sequence: CASSFHEGAEAFF.